Presented here are 13 T cell receptor beta chains from one specimen sequenced in a study of OX40 agonist ivuxolimab in advanced cancers. Using immunoSEQ multiplex PCR, the repertoire was profiled, and TCRdb retains in-frame clones only, with some absent. The table shows 30,000 to 40,000 clones, with around 80% occurring only once. Material: CD4+ or CD8+ T cells sorted from blood, obtained in a trial of the OX40 agonist ivuxolimab. These TCRs come from an adult with an advanced solid tumor such as melanoma, head and neck, liver or kidney cancer.

J is TRBJ1-2 and V is TRBV30; the D is unclear. CDR1 GTSNPN and CDR2 SVGIG come from the germline V gene (reference sequence). Trimming took 3 bases from V and 5 from J, leaving 7 bases between them. This CDR3 has 11 residues. CDR3 coding DNA: TGTGCCTGGAGAGGGTCGTATGGCTACACCTTC. Its protein product is CAWRGSYGYTF.

V gene TRBV7-9 combines with J gene TRBJ2-2; D assignment may be TRBD1 or TRBD2 (5 bases each). Between the trimmed V and J ends, which lost 6 bases and 3 bases, there was a span of 14 bases. Germline assignment: CDR1 SEHNR and CDR2 FQNEAQ (reference sequence). CDR3 length: 15 amino acids. The CDR3, as DNA: TGTGCCAGCAGGAGAGGGGACGGCGACACCGGGGAGCTGTTTTTT. Encoded protein: CASRRGDGDTGELFF. Supplemented by reference TRBV7-9 and TRBJ2-2, the full variable domain reads DTGVSQNPRHKITKRGQNVTFRCDPISEHNRLYWYRQTLGQGPEFLTYFQNEAQLEKSRLLSDRFSAERPKGSFSTLEIQRTEQGDSAMYLCASRRGDGDTGELFFGEGSRLTVL.

The chain uses TRBV4-1 and TRBJ2-7; a possible D gene is TRBD1 (5 bases). This CDR3 has 13 residues. CDR1 and CDR2 from the germline V gene are MGHRA and YSYEKL. Trimming shortened V by 2 bases and J by 2 bases, and 7 bases separated the two germline ends. As DNA, the CDR3 is TGCGCCAGCAGCCAATTGGACACCTACGAGCAGTACTTC. Amino acids: CASSQLDTYEQYF.

The V call is TRBV2, the J call TRBJ2-3, with unresolved D. This CDR3 has 14 residues. CDR1 and CDR2 (germline): SNHLY, FYNNEI. V was cut by 1 base and J by 4 bases, with 9 bases left in between. The CDR3 here is CASSEGQLADTQYF. DNA of the CDR3: TGTGCCAGCAGTGAAGGGCAGCTGGCAGATACGCAGTATTTT.

This sequence joins TRBV4-1 and TRBJ1-5; D unresolved. The CDR3 runs to 16 residues. V shed 0 bases and J shed 2 bases, with 11 bases lying between them. CDR1 MGHRA and CDR2 YSYEKL come from the germline V gene. In DNA form, the CDR3 reads TGCGCCAGCAGCCAAGAGTCCGCAACGCGCAATCAGCCCCAGCATTTT. Translating it yields CASSQESATRNQPQHF.

The chain joins TRBV30 to TRBJ2-5; tentatively, D is TRBD1 (6 bases). Looked up from germline, CDR1 is GTSNPN and CDR2 is SVGIG (reference sequence). V was pared by 3 bases and J by 0 bases, with 14 bases between. This CDR3 region has 15 residues. This CDR3 reads CAWSIGGSHQETQYF. The CDR3 DNA sequence: TGTGCCTGGAGCATTGGGGGCAGCCACCAAGAGACCCAGTACTTC. The full variable domain, with the rest looked up from reference TRBV30 and TRBJ2-5, is SQTIHQWPATLVQPVGSPLSLECTVEGTSNPNLYWYRQAAGRGLQLLFYSVGIGQISSEVPQNLSASRPQDRQFILSSKKLLLSDSGFYLCAWSIGGSHQETQYFGPGTRLLVL.

The V and J genes are TRBV28 and TRBJ2-7, with TRBD1 matching 7 bases. Germline V CDR1 and CDR2: MDHEN, SYDVKM. This CDR3 spans 14 amino acids. Germline trimming cut 5 bases from V and 3 bases from J; bases unmatched to any gene: 7. The CDR3 sequence is CASSARDRHYEQYF. CDR3 DNA: TGTGCCAGCAGTGCAAGGGACAGACACTACGAGCAGTACTTC. The complete variable domain, with remaining parts taken from reference TRBV28 and TRBJ2-7, reads DVKVTQSSRYLVKRTGEKVFLECVQDMDHENMFWYRQDPGLGLRLIYFSYDVKMKEKGDIPEGYSVSREKKERFSLILESASTNQTSMYLCASSARDRHYEQYFGPGTRLTVT.

The chain employs TRBV6-1 and TRBJ2-7, with D possibly TRBD1 on 8 matching bases. The CDR3 is 15 residues long. Deletions cut 10 bases from V and 8 bases from J, with 27 bases between. Germline values: CDR1 MNHNS, CDR2 SASEGT. CDR3 in DNA: TGTGCCACCAAACCCCCCGGGGGGACAGGACTTCAGCAGTACTTC. It encodes CATKPPGGTGLQQYF.

The V call is TRBV2, the J call TRBJ1-2; 8 nucleotides line up with TRBD1. Germline V CDR1 and CDR2: SNHLY, FYNNEI. V was pared by 8 bases and J by 5 bases, with 4 bases of the junction left unmatched. CDR3 length: 12 amino acids. CDR3 coding DNA: TGTGCCAGCGGGGACAGGACATATGGCTACACCTTC. Its protein product is CASGDRTYGYTF.

V and J are TRBV5-5 and TRBJ2-7; 7 bases match TRBD1. The CDR3 has 15 residues. Germline-derived CDR1 and CDR2 are SGHKS and YYEKEE (reference sequence). V gave up 1 base and J gave up 3 bases; unmatched junction bases: 7. CDR3 residues: CASSLFPDRSYEQYF. In DNA, the CDR3 is TGTGCCAGCAGCTTGTTTCCGGACAGGAGCTACGAGCAGTACTTC.

The rearrangement uses TRBV2 and TRBJ2-7; D gene ambiguous. The length of the CDR3 is 14 residues. CDR1 is SNHLY and CDR2 is FYNNEI in the germline V gene. V was cut by 5 bases and J by 5 bases, with 16 bases left in between. The CDR3 spells CASSWTLFGHEQYF. The CDR3 DNA reads TGTGCCAGCAGTTGGACGTTGTTTGGACACGAGCAGTACTTC.

The chain links TRBV6-5 to TRBJ1-1; 7 bases are shared with TRBD1. Germline CDR1 reads MNHEY; CDR2 reads SVGAGI. J gave up 1 base and V 8 bases, and 1 base lay outside the gene matches. This CDR3 contains 12 residues. This CDR3 is CASRDRNTEAFF. DNA of the CDR3: TGTGCCAGCCGGGACAGGAACACTGAAGCTTTCTTT.

V gene TRBV11-3 combines with J gene TRBJ2-5; D may be TRBD1 or TRBD2 (5 bases each). The V and J ends lost 5 bases and 2 bases respectively, with 9 bases between them. This CDR3 contains 13 residues. Germline values: CDR1 SGHNT, CDR2 YENEEA. The CDR3 DNA reads TGTGCCAGCAGCGGGGGACCTCAAGAGACCCAGTACTTC. It yields the protein CASSGGPQETQYF.